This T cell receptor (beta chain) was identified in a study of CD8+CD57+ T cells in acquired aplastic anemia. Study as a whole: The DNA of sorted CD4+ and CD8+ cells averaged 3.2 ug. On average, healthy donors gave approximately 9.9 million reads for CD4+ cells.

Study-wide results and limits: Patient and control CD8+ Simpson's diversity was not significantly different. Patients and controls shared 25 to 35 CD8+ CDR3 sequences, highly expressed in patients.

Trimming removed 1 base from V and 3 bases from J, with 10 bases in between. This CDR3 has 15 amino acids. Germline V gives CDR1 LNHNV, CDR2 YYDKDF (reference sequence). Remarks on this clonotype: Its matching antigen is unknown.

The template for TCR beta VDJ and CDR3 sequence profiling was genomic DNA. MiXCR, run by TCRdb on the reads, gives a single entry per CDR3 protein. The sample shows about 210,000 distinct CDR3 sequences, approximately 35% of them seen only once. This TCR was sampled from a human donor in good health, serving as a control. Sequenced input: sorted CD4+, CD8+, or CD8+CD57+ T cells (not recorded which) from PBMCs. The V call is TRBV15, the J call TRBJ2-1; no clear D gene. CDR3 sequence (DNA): TGTGCCACCAGCAGAGGATCTTCCGGCTACAATGAGCAGTTCTTC. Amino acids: CATSRGSSGYNEQFF.